The rows below give T cell receptor beta chains drawn from one sample of a study of T-cell memory formation after mild COVID-19. TCRdb fed the 5' RACE reads into MiXCR, producing one record per CDR3 protein. The table includes 300,000 to 400,000 distinct CDR3 sequences, around 15% detected once. Sequenced sample: PBMCs or a T cell subset sorted from them (not recorded which). Source of these receptors: a young man who had mild COVID-19 (a few samples of this study predate the infection). Cell type and time point are not known. Both conserved end residues are part of each CDR3. The D gene is left open where the match is weak. Size values are once, few and many counts, or a class for expanded clones, and some rows have none.

cdr3_nt cdr3_aa clone_size d_call j_call v_call
TGTGCCAGCAGCCCTATGGGGCGGTATTCACCCCTCCACTTT CASSPMGRYSPLHF many - TRBJ1-6 TRBV7-2
TGTGCCAACCCGCTCAGGAGGGGGTTTTGGGCCAAAAACATTCAGTACTTC CANPLRRGFWAKNIQYF few - TRBJ2-4 TRBV12-3/TRBV12-4
TGTGCCAGCAGTTTTTCCGACAGGGGGCTGAATCAGCCCCAGCATTTT CASSFSDRGLNQPQHF - TRBD1 TRBJ1-5 TRBV12-3/TRBV12-4
TGTGCCAGCAGCTTAGCGGGAGGTCGGAACTACAATGAGCAGTTCTTC CASSLAGGRNYNEQFF - - TRBJ2-1 TRBV7-9
TGCGCCAGCAGCTTCGGGACAGGAAATAATGAAAAACTGTTTTTT CASSFGTGNNEKLFF few TRBD1 TRBJ1-4 TRBV5-1
TGTGCCAGCACTCACGGGAACATTCAGTACTTC CASTHGNIQYF few - TRBJ2-4 TRBV6-5
TGTGCCATCAGTGACCAGCGGGGGGGCAGTGGGGAGACCCAGTACTTC CAISDQRGGSGETQYF - TRBD2 TRBJ2-5 TRBV10-3
TGTGCCAGCAGCCCCTGGGACAGGGGGCTTGAGAACACTGAAGCTTTCTTT CASSPWDRGLENTEAFF - TRBD1 TRBJ1-1 TRBV7-9
TGTGCCAGCAGCCAAGATCGTGTGGGGGCGCGACGGTTCTTC CASSQDRVGARRFF many - TRBJ2-1 TRBV3-1
TGTGCCAGCAGCTTTGTCGTAGGGGATCAGCCCCAGCATTTT CASSFVVGDQPQHF - - TRBJ1-5 TRBV7-2
TGTGCCAGCAGCCAGACAGGGCAGTCCCAGTACTTC CASSQTGQSQYF few TRBD1 TRBJ2-5 TRBV11-2
TGTGCCAGCAGCCCCGGACAGAGTAGCACAGATACGCAGTATTTT CASSPGQSSTDTQYF few - TRBJ2-3 TRBV3-1
TGCGCCAGCAGCTTGTGGGAGGGTTCAAGCTCCTACAATGAGCAGTTCTTC CASSLWEGSSSYNEQFF - TRBD2 TRBJ2-1 TRBV5-1
TGCAGCGTTGATGTCACAGGAATCGTTGAGCAGTTCTTC CSVDVTGIVEQFF - - TRBJ2-1 TRBV29-1
TGTGCCAGCAGTTCACTCAGGGGCTACTACGAGCAGTACTTC CASSSLRGYYEQYF - - TRBJ2-7 TRBV6-2/TRBV6-3
TGTGCCAGTAGCCATCCCGGTGTCACCCAAGAGACCCAGTACTTC CASSHPGVTQETQYF few - TRBJ2-5 TRBV19
TGTGCCAGCAGCTTGTATGAGGGGTCCTCACCCCTCCACTTT CASSLYEGSSPLHF many - TRBJ1-6 TRBV5-5
TGTGCCAGCAGCTTTAGGCGGGGGAAAAACATTCAGTACTTC CASSFRRGKNIQYF - TRBD2 TRBJ2-4 TRBV11-2
TGTGCCACCAGTGATGACAGGGTATATGAGCAGTTCTTC CATSDDRVYEQFF - TRBD1 TRBJ2-1 TRBV24-1
TGTGCCAGCAGTTTCGGACAGGGGATGTTGGGCGGGGAGCTGTTTTTT CASSFGQGMLGGELFF few TRBD1 TRBJ2-2 TRBV27
TGTGCCAGCAGCCTATTTACAGGTCTTGACACTGAAGCTTTCTTT CASSLFTGLDTEAFF - - TRBJ1-1 TRBV5-5
TGTGCCAGCAGTGAGGGAAGCAATCAGCCCCAGCATTTT CASSEGSNQPQHF - - TRBJ1-5 TRBV6-4
TGTGCCACCAGTGAAGGAGGGGGCACCCAGCCCCAGCATTTT CATSEGGGTQPQHF many TRBD1 TRBJ1-5 TRBV24-1
TGTGCCAGCAGCTTAAATGCACAGGGGATAGACATTCAGTACTTC CASSLNAQGIDIQYF - TRBD1 TRBJ2-4 TRBV7-2
TGTGCCAGCAGTTTACTTGGTGAGGGAGGCAATCAGCCCCAGCATTTT CASSLLGEGGNQPQHF - - TRBJ1-5 TRBV12-3/TRBV12-4
TGTGCCACCTCCGGCGGGGAGCTGTTTTTT CATSGGELFF many - TRBJ2-2 TRBV12-3/TRBV12-4
TGTGCCAGCAGCCAAGATCACGGGATAGATACGCAGTATTTT CASSQDHGIDTQYF - - TRBJ2-3 TRBV14
TGCAGTGCTAGAGATCCGCAGGGGACCGGGGAGCTGTTTTTT CSARDPQGTGELFF few - TRBJ2-2 TRBV20-1
TGTGCCAGCAGTTACTCAGGCCCCGACAGCTCCTATAATTCACCCCTCCACTTT CASSYSGPDSSYNSPLHF - - TRBJ1-6 TRBV6-5
TGTGCCATCGCCCTAGCGGGGGGGCCAGATACGCAGTATTTT CAIALAGGPDTQYF many TRBD2 TRBJ2-3 TRBV10-3
TGTGCCAGCAGCCATCCCGCCGGGACTGAAGGAAACACCATATATTTT CASSHPAGTEGNTIYF many - TRBJ1-3 TRBV12-3/TRBV12-4
TGCGCCAGCAGCCTACCCCCGGGACTAGGTGTCGATACGCAGTATTTT CASSLPPGLGVDTQYF few TRBD2 TRBJ2-3 TRBV5-1
TGTGCCAGCAGTTCCTTAGCAGGCGGTCGCGATGAGCAGTTCTTC CASSSLAGGRDEQFF few - TRBJ2-1 TRBV7-9
TGTGCTAGTGGTTTGGCTGACAGCGGCTATGGGGAGCAGTACTTC CASGLADSGYGEQYF - - TRBJ2-7 TRBV12-5
TGCGCCAGCAGCCAAAAACCCCTTGTGATAGCGGGGGCACCTTACAATGAGCAGTTCTTC CASSQKPLVIAGAPYNEQFF - TRBD2 TRBJ2-1 TRBV4-3
TGCGCCAGCAGGGGGGGGGAGAACACTGAAGCTTTCTTT CASRGGENTEAFF - - TRBJ1-1 TRBV5-1
TGTGCCAGCAGTTGGATGACAGGGGATGAGCAGTTCTTC CASSWMTGDEQFF many TRBD1 TRBJ2-1 TRBV12-3/TRBV12-4
TGTGCCAGCAGTCCACAGGGGAATAGCAATCAGCCCCAGCATTTT CASSPQGNSNQPQHF few TRBD1 TRBJ1-5 TRBV12-3/TRBV12-4
TGTGCCAGCAGCCAACGATTCCCCGGGGGTAACACTGAAGCTTTCTTT CASSQRFPGGNTEAFF few - TRBJ1-1 TRBV4-2
TGTGCCAGCTCACCACCTGCCCCGGGGGGGGCTAGGAATGAGCAGTTCTTC CASSPPAPGGARNEQFF many TRBD2 TRBJ2-1 TRBV18
TGCGCCAGCAGCCATCCCACCGAGGGGGAGACCCAGTACTTC CASSHPTEGETQYF - - TRBJ2-5 TRBV4-1
TGTGCCAGCAGGAACCCGGGACAGGCCATAATGTTC CASRNPGQAIMF few TRBD1 TRBJ2-1 TRBV7-2
TGTGCCAGCAGCTTGGCCGGACAGGGTAAGGGACTTACTACAGAGACCCAGTACTTC CASSLAGQGKGLTTETQYF - TRBD1 TRBJ2-5 TRBV5-5
TGTGCCACCGTAGGACGTATCAACACTGAAGCTTTCTTT CATVGRINTEAFF many - TRBJ1-1 TRBV12-3/TRBV12-4
TGTGCCAGCAGTAGGACAGGGATCGAGACCCAGTACTTC CASSRTGIETQYF - TRBD1 TRBJ2-5 TRBV6-1
TGTGCCAGCAGCACGGGACTGATGAACACTGAAGCTTTCTTT CASSTGLMNTEAFF - - TRBJ1-1 TRBV12-3/TRBV12-4
TGTGCCAGCAACAGAGGACAGGGGGCGAGTGTGAACACTGAAGCTTTCTTT CASNRGQGASVNTEAFF few TRBD1 TRBJ1-1 TRBV11-2
TGTGCCAGTACCGGGTCAGGAGTTTATAGCAATCAGCCCCAGCATTTT CASTGSGVYSNQPQHF few - TRBJ1-5 TRBV19
TGTGCCAGCAGCGGGGCGGACTCCGTGTCGCTCACGCAGTATTTT CASSGADSVSLTQYF few - TRBJ2-3 TRBV7-9
TGCGCCAGCAGCTTGGGGAGGGGGCTCCTCGCGGAGACCCAGTACTTC CASSLGRGLLAETQYF many - TRBJ2-5 TRBV5-1
TGCGCCAGCAGCTTGGACCTGGGGGCGTTTGAAGCTTTCTTT CASSLDLGAFEAFF few - TRBJ1-1 TRBV5-1
TGTGCCAGCAGTCTCGCCCTAGTGCGGGGTCAAGATACGCAGTATTTT CASSLALVRGQDTQYF - - TRBJ2-3 TRBV6-2/TRBV6-3
TGTGCCAGCAGTGTCCTCAGGAGCTCTGGGGCCAACGTCCTGACTTTC CASSVLRSSGANVLTF - - TRBJ2-6 TRBV27